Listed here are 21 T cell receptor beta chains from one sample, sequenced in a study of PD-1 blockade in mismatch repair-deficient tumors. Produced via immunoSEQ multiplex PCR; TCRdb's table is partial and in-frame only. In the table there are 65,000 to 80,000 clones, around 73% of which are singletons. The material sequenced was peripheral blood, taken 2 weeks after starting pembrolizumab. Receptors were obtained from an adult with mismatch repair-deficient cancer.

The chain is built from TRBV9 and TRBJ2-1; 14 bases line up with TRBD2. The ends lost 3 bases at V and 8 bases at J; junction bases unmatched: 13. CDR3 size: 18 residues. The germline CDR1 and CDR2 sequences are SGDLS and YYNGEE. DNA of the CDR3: TGTGCCAGCAGCGGCGAGGGACTAGCGGGAGTACCTCCCCATGAGCAGTTCTTC. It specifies CASSGEGLAGVPPHEQFF.

The CDR3 DNA follows: TGTGCCAGCAGCTTAGCGGAGGCTAGCGGATTCTACGAGCAGTACTTC. Its translation: CASSLAEASGFYEQYF. V and J are TRBV7-9 and TRBJ2-7; 7 nucleotides line up with TRBD2. V trimming: 0 bases; J trimming: 3 bases; junction bases outside the gene matches: 8. The CDR3 sequence is 16 residues long. Germline V gives CDR1 SEHNR, CDR2 FQNEAQ (reference sequence).

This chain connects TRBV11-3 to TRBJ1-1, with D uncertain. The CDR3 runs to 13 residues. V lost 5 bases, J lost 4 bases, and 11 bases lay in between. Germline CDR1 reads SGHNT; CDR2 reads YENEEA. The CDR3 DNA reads TGTGCCAGCAGCCAAGTGACTGGCACTGAAGCTTTCTTT. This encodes CASSQVTGTEAFF.

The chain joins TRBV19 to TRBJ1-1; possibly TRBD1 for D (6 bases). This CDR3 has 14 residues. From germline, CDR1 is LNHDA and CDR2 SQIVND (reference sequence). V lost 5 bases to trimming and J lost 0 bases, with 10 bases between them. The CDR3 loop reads CASSSRQVNTEAFF. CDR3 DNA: TGTGCCAGTAGTTCCCGACAGGTGAACACTGAAGCTTTCTTT.

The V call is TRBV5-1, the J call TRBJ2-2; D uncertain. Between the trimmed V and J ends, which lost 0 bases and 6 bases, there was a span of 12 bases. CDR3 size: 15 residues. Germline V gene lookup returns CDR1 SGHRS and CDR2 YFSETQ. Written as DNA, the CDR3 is TGCGCCAGCAGCTTGGCGTCAGGAGTTGCCGGGGAGCTGTTTTTT. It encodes CASSLASGVAGELFF.

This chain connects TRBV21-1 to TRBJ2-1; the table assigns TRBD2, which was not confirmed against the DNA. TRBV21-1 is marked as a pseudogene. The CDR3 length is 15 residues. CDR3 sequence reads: CASSRLAGVVNEQFF. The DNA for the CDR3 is TGTGCCAGCAGCAGACTAGCGGGAGTGGTCAATGAGCAGTTCTTC.

Written as DNA, the CDR3 is TGTGCCAGTAGTGACAGGGGGACCCCTGGAGGCTACACCTTC. Translation: CASSDRGTPGGYTF. J is TRBJ1-2 and V is TRBV19; 9 bases line up with TRBD1. Germline V gene sequence: CDR1 LNHDA, CDR2 SQIVND (reference sequence). After removal of 5 bases from V and 8 bases from J, the junction contained 9 bases not matched to a gene. The CDR3 length is 14 residues. Drawing the rest from reference TRBV19 and TRBJ1-2, the complete variable domain is DGGITQSPKYLFRKEGQNVTLSCEQNLNHDAMYWYRQDPGQGLRLIYYSQIVNDFQKGDIAEGYSVSREKKESFPLTVTSAQKNPTAFYLCASSDRGTPGGYTFGSGTRLTVV.

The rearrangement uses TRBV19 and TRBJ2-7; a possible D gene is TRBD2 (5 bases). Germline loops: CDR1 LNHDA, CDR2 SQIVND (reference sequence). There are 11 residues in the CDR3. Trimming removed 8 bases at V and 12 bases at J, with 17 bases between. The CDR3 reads CASFSGISLYF. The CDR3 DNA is TGTGCCAGTTTTTCCGGGATAAGCTTGTACTTC.

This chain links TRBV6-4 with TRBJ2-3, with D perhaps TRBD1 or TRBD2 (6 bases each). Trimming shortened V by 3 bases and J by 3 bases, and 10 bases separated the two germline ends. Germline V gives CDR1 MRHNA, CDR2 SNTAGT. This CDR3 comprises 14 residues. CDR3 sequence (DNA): TGTGCCAGCAGTGAAGGGGGGAGGACAGATACGCAGTATTTT. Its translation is CASSEGGRTDTQYF.

The CDR3 reads CASSYGDRDNEQFF. In DNA form, the CDR3 reads TGTGCCAGCAGTTACGGTGACAGAGACAATGAGCAGTTCTTC. The genes are TRBV6-5 and TRBJ2-1, with D perhaps matching TRBD1 (5 bases). V was clipped by 2 bases and J by 5 bases, with 10 bases between them. The CDR3 loop spans 14 amino acids. Germline V gene data show CDR1 as MNHEY and CDR2 as SVGAGI.

The DNA for the CDR3 is TGCAGCGTTGAGGACAGGGGCTATGGCTACACCTTC. Encoded protein: CSVEDRGYGYTF. The rearrangement uses TRBV29-1 and TRBJ1-2; 9 bases align to TRBD1. Germline-derived CDR1 and CDR2 are SQVTM and ANQGSEA. The CDR3 is 12 amino acids. V lost 3 bases to trimming and J lost 4 bases; unmatched junction nucleotides: 0.

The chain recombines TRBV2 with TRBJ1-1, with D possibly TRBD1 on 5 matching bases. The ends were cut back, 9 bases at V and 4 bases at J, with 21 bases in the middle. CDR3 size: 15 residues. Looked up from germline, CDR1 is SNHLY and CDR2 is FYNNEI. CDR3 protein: CARTSASLRGTEAFF. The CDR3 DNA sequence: TGTGCCAGGACATCAGCGTCTTTGAGGGGCACTGAAGCTTTCTTT.

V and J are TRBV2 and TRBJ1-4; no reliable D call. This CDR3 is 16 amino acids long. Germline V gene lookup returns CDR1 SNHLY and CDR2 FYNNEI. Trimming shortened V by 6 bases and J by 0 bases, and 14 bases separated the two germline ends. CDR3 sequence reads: CASRAMEITTNEKLFF. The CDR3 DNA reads TGTGCCAGCAGGGCTATGGAGATAACAACTAATGAAAAACTGTTTTTT.

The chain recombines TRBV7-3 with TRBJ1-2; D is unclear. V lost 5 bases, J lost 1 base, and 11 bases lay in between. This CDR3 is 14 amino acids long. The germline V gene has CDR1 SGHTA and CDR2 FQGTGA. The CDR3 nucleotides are TGTGCCAGCAGCCCCCGGGCAGATAACTATGGCTACACCTTC. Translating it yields CASSPRADNYGYTF.

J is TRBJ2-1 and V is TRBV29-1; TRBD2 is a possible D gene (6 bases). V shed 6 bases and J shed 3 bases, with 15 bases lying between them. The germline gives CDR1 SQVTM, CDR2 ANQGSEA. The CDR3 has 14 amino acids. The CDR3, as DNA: TGCAGCGTGGGGGGACTGAACCACTACAATGAGCAGTTCTTC. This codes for CSVGGLNHYNEQFF.

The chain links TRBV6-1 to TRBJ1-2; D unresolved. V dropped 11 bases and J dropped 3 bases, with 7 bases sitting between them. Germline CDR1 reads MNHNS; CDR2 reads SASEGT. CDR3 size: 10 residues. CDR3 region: CAAAYYGYTF. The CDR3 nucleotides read TGTGCCGCGGCATACTATGGCTACACCTTC.

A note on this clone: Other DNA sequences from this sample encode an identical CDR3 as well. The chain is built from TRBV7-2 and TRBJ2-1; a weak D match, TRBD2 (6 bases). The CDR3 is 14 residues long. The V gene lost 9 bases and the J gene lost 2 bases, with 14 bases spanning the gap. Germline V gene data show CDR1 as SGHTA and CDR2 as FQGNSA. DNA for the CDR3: TGTGCCAGTAGCCGTAGCGGAACCTACAATGAGCAGTTCTTC. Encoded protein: CASSRSGTYNEQFF.

The chain's CDR3 is CASSIRPSAGNYGYTF. In DNA, the CDR3 is TGTGCCAGCAGTATTCGCCCCTCGGCGGGAAACTATGGCTACACCTTC. The chain employs TRBV11-2 and TRBJ1-2; no definite D call. CDR1 and CDR2 (germline): SGHAT, FQNNGV. V dropped 6 bases and J dropped 2 bases, with 19 bases sitting between them. The CDR3 has 16 amino acids.

The DNA of the CDR3 is TGCAGCGTTGAAGATTCAAGACAGAACGGCTATGGCTACACCTTC. Its protein is CSVEDSRQNGYGYTF. The chain uses TRBV29-1 and TRBJ1-2, with TRBD1 as a possible D gene (5 bases). The CDR3 extends over 15 amino acids. Germline CDR1 SQVTM, CDR2 ANQGSEA. The V end lost 0 bases, the J end lost 4 bases, and 15 bases lay between the germline ends.

CDR3 protein: CASSPGPGGETQYF. The CDR3 DNA sequence: TGTGCCAGCTCACCTGGGCCGGGCGGGGAGACCCAGTACTTC. This chain uses TRBV18 with TRBJ2-5; D possibly corresponds to TRBD2 (5 bases). CDR1 and CDR2 (germline): KGHSH, LQKENI. The V gene lost 3 bases and the J gene lost 5 bases, with 13 bases spanning the gap. CDR3 length: 14 amino acids. Filled out from reference TRBV18 and TRBJ2-5, the complete variable domain reads NAGVMQNPRHLVRRRGQEARLRCSPMKGHSHVYWYRQLPEEGLKFMVYLQKENIIDESGMPKERFSAEFPKEGPSILRIQQVVRGDSAAYFCASSPGPGGETQYFGPGTRLLVL.

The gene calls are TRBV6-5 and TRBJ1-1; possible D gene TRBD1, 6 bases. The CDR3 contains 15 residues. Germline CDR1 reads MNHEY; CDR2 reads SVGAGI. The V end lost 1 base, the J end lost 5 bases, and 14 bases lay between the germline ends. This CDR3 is CASSYLGGKRTEAFF. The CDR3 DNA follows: TGTGCCAGCAGTTACTTAGGGGGAAAGAGGACTGAAGCTTTCTTT.